A selection of T cell receptor beta chains follows, all from one sample in a study of shared clonotypes between healthy human individuals. The assay was immunoSEQ multiplex PCR, and TCRdb's table has in-frame clones only and misses some. The sample holds 1.5 million to 2.5 million clones, approximately 94% seen once. Input material: naive CD8+ T cells sorted from blood. The receptors originated from a man aged 18 to 29 in good health. Both conserved end residues are part of each CDR3. A D gene is named only where the DNA matches it firmly. Size is omitted from some rows. Given values are once, few, many or a class for expanded clones.

>TRBV7-8|TRBJ1-5|13|.|TRBD1
TGTGCCAGCAGCACCGGACAGGTCATGCCCCAGCATTTT
CASSTGQVMPQHF
>TRBV10-1|TRBJ2-1|16|.|TRBD2
TGCGCCAGCAGTGATGGGACTAGCGGGATTATGAATGAGCAGTTCTTC
CASSDGTSGIMNEQFF
>TRBV7-2|TRBJ1-5|15|.|TRBD1
TGTGCCAGCAGCTTAGGCCGACAGGGCATGCAGCCCCAGCATTTT
CASSLGRQGMQPQHF
>TRBV4-1|TRBJ2-7|17|.|TRBD1
TGCGCCAGCAGCCAAGGGGATCCCCGACAGGGGGCCTACGAGCAGTACTTC
CASSQGDPRQGAYEQYF
>TRBV7-2|TRBJ2-2|15|.|.
TGTGCCAGCAGCTATAGTCCGGGTAACACCGGGGAGCTGTTTTTT
CASSYSPGNTGELFF
>TRBV7-9|TRBJ2-7|14|.|TRBD1
TGTGCCAGCAGCACCCTGACAGGGCGCTACGAGCAGTACTTC
CASSTLTGRYEQYF
>TRBV30|TRBJ2-3|13|.|.
TGTGCCTGGGGACACCTCTCGGGAGATACGCAGTATTTT
CAWGHLSGDTQYF
>TRBV7-9|TRBJ1-1|12|once|.
TGTGCCAGCACCCACCGGTTCACTGAAGCTTTCTTT
CASTHRFTEAFF
>TRBV5-6|TRBJ1-5|15|.|.
TGTGCCAGCAGCTTGGGCCCAGGGGATAATCAGCCCCAGCATTTT
CASSLGPGDNQPQHF
>TRBV6-1|TRBJ1-3|14|.|.
TGTGCCAGCAGTGAAGGGCAATCTGGAAACACCATATATTTT
CASSEGQSGNTIYF
>TRBV4-1|TRBJ2-3|19|.|TRBD2
TGCGCCAGCAGCCAAGGAGGGGTATTAGTCGGGGGGGCCACAGATACGCAGTATTTT
CASSQGGVLVGGATDTQYF
>TRBV2|TRBJ2-3|16|.|.
TGTGCCGCGGGGGCTACCCGACAGCGAAGCACAGATACGCAGTATTTT
CAAGATRQRSTDTQYF
>TRBV9|TRBJ1-2|16|.|TRBD1
TGTGCCAGCAGCGCCGTTCCGGGACAGGGGGCGTTTGGCTACACCTTC
CASSAVPGQGAFGYTF
>TRBV19|TRBJ2-5|14|.|TRBD1
TGTGCCAGTAGTATGACAGGGTGGGAGGAGACCCAGTACTTC
CASSMTGWEETQYF
>TRBV5-1|TRBJ2-1|17|.|.
TGCGCCAGCAGTCTTACACAGGGTCTGAGCTCCTACAATGAGCAGTTCTTC
CASSLTQGLSSYNEQFF
>TRBV4-1|TRBJ2-2|13|.|.
TGCGCCAGCAGCAGCCGGGTAACCGGGGAGCTGTTTTTT
CASSSRVTGELFF
>TRBV29-1|TRBJ2-3|15|.|.
TGCAGCGTTGAATGGAGGCAGGGACGCACAGATACGCAGTATTTT
CSVEWRQGRTDTQYF
>TRBV13|TRBJ2-7|14|.|.
TGTGCCAGCACTCAAGGGGCAGGGCGCTACGAGCAGTACTTC
CASTQGAGRYEQYF
>TRBV7-2|TRBJ2-7|13|.|.
TGTGCCAGCAGCTTAGTGGGCAACTACGAGCAGTACTTC
CASSLVGNYEQYF
>TRBV19|TRBJ1-1|14|.|.
TGTGCCAGTAGGATCGAACAGGGAAGTCTACGAGCTTTCTTT
CASRIEQGSLRAFF
>TRBV30|TRBJ2-5|15|.|.
TGTGCCTGGAGTGTTGGGGTACTGTACCAAGAGACCCAGTACTTC
CAWSVGVLYQETQYF
>TRBV19|TRBJ2-1|14|.|.
TGTGCCAGTAATAGAAAAAGCTCCTACAATGAGCAGTTCTTC
CASNRKSSYNEQFF
>TRBV5-6|TRBJ2-7|14|.|.
TGTGCCAGCAGCTTGGGGTCGGGGATCCACGAGCAGTACTTC
CASSLGSGIHEQYF